Listed below are T cell receptor beta chains from one sample, sequenced in a study of cytomegalovirus exposure and HLA in healthy donors. Assay: immunoSEQ multiplex PCR; the TCRdb copy retains only in-frame clones and omits some. This sample has 150,000 to 160,000 clones, with roughly 74% found just once. The sample comprised PBMCs. These receptors were taken from a man younger than 35 in good health and CMV-seronegative. The CDR3 runs from the conserved cysteine through the conserved F or W. D genes are given only for firm matches. Part of the rows lack a size; the others show once, few, many or a class for expanded clones.

TGCAGCGTTGACCCAGGGATGGACACTGAAGCTTTCTTT	CSVDPGMDTEAFF	TRBJ1-1	NA	NA	TRBV29-1
TGTGCCAGCAGCACCTCCGGGTGGGAGAAAGAGACCCAGTACTTC	CASSTSGWEKETQYF	TRBJ2-5	NA	NA	TRBV9
TGTGCCAGTAGTATTCAAGGCAGGGGGCAGAATGGCTACACCTTC	CASSIQGRGQNGYTF	TRBJ1-2	TRBD1	few	TRBV19
TGTGCCAGCAGTAGCGGGAACACCGGGGAGCTGTTTTTT	CASSSGNTGELFF	TRBJ2-2	NA	NA	TRBV6-4
TGTGCCAGCAGTTCGGGTGAGGGCAACACTGAAGCTTTCTTT	CASSSGEGNTEAFF	TRBJ1-1	NA	NA	TRBV6-5
TGTGCCAGCAGTGAAAGGGGCACCAGGGAGACCCAGTACTTC	CASSERGTRETQYF	TRBJ2-5	NA	NA	TRBV2
TGTGCCAGCAGCTTGGACACCCGGATCTCTGGAAACACCATATATTTT	CASSLDTRISGNTIYF	TRBJ1-3	NA	NA	TRBV11-1
TGTGCCAGCAAAGGGGGGGGCTATGGCTACACCTTC	CASKGGGYGYTF	TRBJ1-2	NA	NA	TRBV27
TGCAGCGCATCCCGACTAGCGGGGGGGCTTTTGGATACGCAGTATTTT	CSASRLAGGLLDTQYF	TRBJ2-3	TRBD2	NA	TRBV29-1
TGTGCCAGCAGTGAGGACAGGGGCCGTATTGGAGAGACCCAGTACTTC	CASSEDRGRIGETQYF	TRBJ2-5	TRBD1	NA	TRBV6-4
TGTGCCAGCAAATCCGAGACTCCGGTTGGGGAGCTGTTTTTT	CASKSETPVGELFF	TRBJ2-2	NA	NA	TRBV28
TGCGCCAGCAGCCAAGAAGGGACAGGTTGGCAGCCCCAGCATTTT	CASSQEGTGWQPQHF	TRBJ1-5	TRBD1	NA	TRBV4-1
TGCGCCAGCAGCCAACCCGGGACAGGGTTGGAGGATACGCAGTATTTT	CASSQPGTGLEDTQYF	TRBJ2-3	TRBD1	NA	TRBV4-1
TGTGCCAGCAGCTTAGGGGCTAGCGGGGGCCAAGAGACCCAGTACTTC	CASSLGASGGQETQYF	TRBJ2-5	TRBD2	few	TRBV7-8
TGTGCCAGTAGTCCGGACAGGGGACGCACCGGGGAGCTGTTTTTT	CASSPDRGRTGELFF	TRBJ2-2	TRBD1	NA	TRBV19
TGTGCCAGCAGTTACTCACTAGCGGGGGTGATAAATGAGCAGTTCTTC	CASSYSLAGVINEQFF	TRBJ2-1	TRBD2	NA	TRBV6-5
TGTGCCAGTACTGGATTCGACAGCATAACTGGAAACACCATATATTTT	CASTGFDSITGNTIYF	TRBJ1-3	NA	NA	TRBV19
TGTGCCAGCAGCTTAAGGGGCTCCGGGGGGGGTAGCAATCAGCCCCAGCATTTT	CASSLRGSGGGSNQPQHF	TRBJ1-5	NA	NA	TRBV11-3
TGTGCCAGCAGTTTAACGGTTCAGGCTGCAACTAATGAAAAACTGTTTTTT	CASSLTVQAATNEKLFF	TRBJ1-4	NA	NA	TRBV27
TGTGCCAGCAAAACAGGGATAGCGGGCCAGCCCCAGCATTTT	CASKTGIAGQPQHF	TRBJ1-5	NA	once	TRBV2
TGTGCCAGTAGTGTGAACGGGAACGAGAATGAGCAGTTCTTC	CASSVNGNENEQFF	TRBJ2-1	NA	NA	TRBV19
TGTGCCAGCAGGACCGCGGCAGCTGGAAACACCATATATTTT	CASRTAAAGNTIYF	TRBJ1-3	NA	few	TRBV2
TGTGCCAGCAGCACAGACTATGGCTACACCTTC	CASSTDYGYTF	TRBJ1-2	NA	NA	TRBV2
TGTGCCAGCAGTTACTCACACCTCCTTAACACCGGGGAGCTGTTTTTT	CASSYSHLLNTGELFF	TRBJ2-2	NA	NA	TRBV6-5
TGTGCCAGCAGCTTAGCGGCAGGGGCGGGCAATCAGCCCCAGCATTTT	CASSLAAGAGNQPQHF	TRBJ1-5	NA	few	TRBV11-2
TGCGCCAGCAGCACGGGGGGCCTTGGGGCCAACGTCCTGACTTTC	CASSTGGLGANVLTF	TRBJ2-6	NA	few	TRBV5-1
TGTGCCAGCAGCTTAGCGACACCTATCTTC	CASSLATPIF	TRBJ2-1	NA	NA	TRBV7-2
TGTGCCAGCAGCACTGGGCCCTCCTACCTAACCTACGAGCAGTACTTC	CASSTGPSYLTYEQYF	TRBJ2-7	NA	NA	TRBV7-2
TGTGCCAGCAGTGAATCCCCAGGGGGCAATGAGCAGTTCTTC	CASSESPGGNEQFF	TRBJ2-1	TRBD1	NA	TRBV2
TGTGCCAGCAGCTTGGACGAGCGGACAGTTGGTTATGGCTACACCTTC	CASSLDERTVGYGYTF	TRBJ1-2	NA	NA	TRBV5-4
TGTGCCACCTACGGGACTTCAGCGAACACTGAAGCTTTCTTT	CATYGTSANTEAFF	TRBJ1-1	NA	NA	TRBV6-5
TGTGCCAGCAGCCAAGATTTGGGACAGGGGTATTCTCAGCCCCAGCATTTT	CASSQDLGQGYSQPQHF	TRBJ1-5	TRBD1	NA	TRBV4-2
TGTGCCAGCAGTCCGGGACAGGGGGAGACCCAGTACTTC	CASSPGQGETQYF	TRBJ2-5	TRBD1	few	TRBV28
TGTGCCAGCAGCACCCCCAGGGCTGGTACTGAAGCTTTCTTT	CASSTPRAGTEAFF	TRBJ1-1	NA	few	TRBV7-2
TGTGCCAGCAGCTTAGAGGCCTCATCAGGAGATACGCAGTATTTT	CASSLEASSGDTQYF	TRBJ2-3	NA	NA	TRBV7-9
TGTGCCAGCAGCGCCCGTTTCGGGGGCTACACCTTC	CASSARFGGYTF	TRBJ1-2	NA	NA	TRBV9
TGTGCGGGGGGTACTATCAATCAGCCCCAGCATTTT	CAGGTINQPQHF	TRBJ1-5	NA	NA	TRBV6-6
TGTGCCAGCACGGTTAGCGGCGGGATCACAGATACGCAGTATTTT	CASTVSGGITDTQYF	TRBJ2-3	NA	NA	TRBV11-2
TGCGCCAGCAGCCAAGTCCCCCCGGGACAAAACTATGGCTACACCTTC	CASSQVPPGQNYGYTF	TRBJ1-2	NA	NA	TRBV4-1
TGTGCCAGCAGCTTGTTAGCGGGGGAGACAGATACGCAGTATTTT	CASSLLAGETDTQYF	TRBJ2-3	TRBD2	NA	TRBV7-9
TGTGCCAGCAGTTGGTACTCTGGGGCCAACGGCCTGACTTTC	CASSWYSGANGLTF	TRBJ2-6	NA	NA	TRBV27
TGCGCCAGCAGTGCCAGCGGACCCTACGAGCAGTACTTC	CASSASGPYEQYF	TRBJ2-7	NA	NA	TRBV10-2
TGTGCCAGCAGTGAATCAAAGGGAGGCACAGATACGCAGTATTTT	CASSESKGGTDTQYF	TRBJ2-3	NA	NA	TRBV6-1
TGTGCCAGCAGTTTACCCACAGGGCCGGCTAATGAAAAACTGTTTTTT	CASSLPTGPANEKLFF	TRBJ1-4	NA	NA	TRBV28
TGTGCCAGCAGCTCCTCAAAGGTGCAGGGCGGGGGCACCGGGGAGCTGTTTTTT	CASSSSKVQGGGTGELFF	TRBJ2-2	TRBD2	NA	TRBV7-9
TGTGCCATCATCCGGGACAGCCTTCTTAATTCACCCCTCCACTTT	CAIIRDSLLNSPLHF	TRBJ1-6	TRBD1	NA	TRBV2
TGTGCCAGCTCGCTAGGGGGGAACACTGAAGCTTTCTTT	CASSLGGNTEAFF	TRBJ1-1	NA	NA	TRBV18
TGTGCCAGCAGCTTGGGGGGGCGGGGGTTGGAGGCTTTCTTT	CASSLGGRGLEAFF	TRBJ1-1	NA	NA	TRBV5-4
TGTGCCAGTAGTATAGTATCGGCAGAGGATGAAAAACTGTTTTTT	CASSIVSAEDEKLFF	TRBJ1-4	NA	NA	TRBV19
TGCGCCAGCAGCAAAGGGAGCTCCTACAATGAGCAGTTCTTC	CASSKGSSYNEQFF	TRBJ2-1	NA	NA	TRBV5-1
TGTGCCAGCAGTGACTCGCCGACTAGCGGGGGTACAGATACGCAGTATTTT	CASSDSPTSGGTDTQYF	TRBJ2-3	TRBD2	NA	TRBV6-4
TGCGCCAGCAGCTCCTTTCTCCAGGGGGGCGAGCAGTACTTC	CASSSFLQGGEQYF	TRBJ2-7	NA	NA	TRBV5-1
TGCGCCAGCCGACAGGGGAACACCGGGGAGCTGTTTTTT	CASRQGNTGELFF	TRBJ2-2	TRBD1	once	TRBV10-1
TGTGCCAGCAGCCTGGGACAGTCAGATACGCAGTATTTT	CASSLGQSDTQYF	TRBJ2-3	TRBD1	NA	TRBV5-6